This entry describes one T cell receptor beta chain. Per the study methods: Counts of nucleated cells, estimated from reference gene primer amplification, were obtained. Here immunoSEQ multiplex PCR was the method, and the copy in TCRdb shows in-frame clones only, minus some. V and J calls and clone size come straight from that table; D and trimming were deduced from the DNA. The data show around 60,000 clones, with 88% seen just once and roughly 3.5% held by the top ten. These data originate in a study of blood T cell repertoires in COVID-19. Background on the study: Sites in the United States, Italy and Spain provided acute and convalescent COVID-19 samples.

The CDR3 covers 19 residues. The germline V gene encodes CDR1 SGHTA and CDR2 FQGNSA. V dropped 4 bases and J dropped 0; count of bases not matched to a gene: 12. Sample: peripheral blood. The V gene is TRBV7-2, the J gene TRBJ2-1, with TRBD2 identical over 10 bases. This TCR was recovered from a middle-aged man with active COVID-19. CDR3: CASSSPASGGRSSYNEQFF. CDR3 in DNA: TGTGCCAGCAGCTCCCCGGCTAGCGGGGGCCGCAGCTCCTACAATGAGCAGTTCTTC.